This T cell receptor (beta chain) originates from a study of cytomegalovirus exposure and HLA in healthy donors. Study outcomes and limitations: An analysis done earlier found most TCR beta V segments productive about 90% or about 30% of the time. In a later analysis, TCR beta V- and J-gene trimming was associated with a missense DCLRE1C variant. Rarity marked most TCR sequences, yet some public TCRs occurred in many donors.

A remark on this clone: The antigen remains undetermined.

V was trimmed by 2 bases and J by 0 bases, leaving 5 bases between them. Germline values: CDR1 MNHEY, CDR2 SMNVEV (reference sequence). There are 14 residues in the CDR3. Use of 60 Vbeta and 13 Jbeta primers characterized the PCR. The assay was immunoSEQ multiplex PCR, and TCRdb's table has in-frame clones only and misses some. The top ten clones hold approximately 2.3% of a sample with under 300,000 clones, approximately 70% of them seen once. The sequenced material came from PBMCs. V usage is TRBV27 and J usage is TRBJ1-3, with D uncertain. The clonotype was recovered from a female donor in good health and CMV-seronegative. The CDR3 sequence is CASSLKSSGNTIYF. The CDR3 DNA reads TGTGCCAGCAGTTTAAAGAGCTCTGGAAACACCATATATTTT.